The 12 T cell receptor beta chains below come from one sample, sequenced in a study of glioma-infiltrating T cells. Using RNA template, CDR3s of TCR alpha and beta were amplified with iRepertoire arm-PCR. Using its own MiXCR run on the multiplex PCR reads, TCRdb lists one record per CDR3 protein. The table includes about 190,000 distinct CDR3 sequences, over 25% detected once. The sequencing sample was made of glioma tissue, nonneoplastic brain tissue, or PBMCs (not recorded which). These receptors were taken from a human donor with low-grade glioma or glioblastoma, undergoing nonglioma brain surgery, or in good health (not recorded which).

In this sample, this clonotype turned up many times. The V and J genes are TRBV6-5 and TRBJ2-7; D unclear. This CDR3 comprises 14 residues. Per germline, CDR1 MNHEY and CDR2 SVGAGI. V lost 0 bases and J lost 2, with 8 bases in between. This CDR3 reads CASSYSEGPYEQYF. As DNA, the CDR3 is TGTGCCAGCAGTTACTCAGAAGGTCCCTACGAGCAGTACTTC.

There are many counts of this clonotype. V is TRBV6-1 and J is TRBJ2-1, with 8 bases aligning to TRBD2. V lost 3 bases and J lost 10; bases outside the gene matches: 14. The CDR3 has 16 amino acids. The germline V gene has CDR1 MNHNS and CDR2 SASEGT. The CDR3 sequence is CASSEFGGLANREQFF. The CDR3 coding sequence is TGTGCCAGCAGTGAGTTCGGAGGACTAGCCAATCGCGAGCAGTTCTTC.

Points on this clonotype: A junction end diverges from the germline sequence, so it may reflect a read error. The chain has TRBV3-1 and TRBJ2-1; no definite D call. This CDR3 comprises 15 residues. Germline V gene data show CDR1 as LGHDT and CDR2 as YNNKEL (reference sequence). As DNA, the CDR3 is TGTGCCAGCATCCAAGTGGCAAGCTCCTACAATGAGCAGTTCTTC. The encoded protein is CASIQVASSYNEQFF.

The table lists this clonotype with many counts. The V gene is TRBV19, the J gene TRBJ1-5; D gene ambiguous. The V end lost 6 bases, the J end lost 2 bases, and 8 bases lay between the germline ends. There are 13 residues in the CDR3. Germline CDR1 LNHDA, CDR2 SQIVND (reference sequence). CDR3 protein: CASRGRGNQPQHF. For the CDR3, the DNA is TGTGCCAGTAGAGGGAGAGGCAATCAGCCCCAGCATTTT.

This clonotype appeared many times. V is TRBV27 and J is TRBJ2-5; 11 nucleotides match TRBD2. The V gene end was trimmed by 5 bases and the J gene end by 5 bases; junction bases not matched to a gene: 10. The CDR3 extends over 16 amino acids. CDR1 MNHEY and CDR2 SMNVEV come from the germline V gene (reference sequence). The CDR3 nucleotides read TGTGCCAGCAGTCCCCCCTTAGCGGGAGGGAGGGAGACCCAGTACTTC. It codes for CASSPPLAGGRETQYF.

This clonotype was observed at least ten times. The gene calls are TRBV7-9 and TRBJ2-7; 10 nucleotides agree with TRBD1. With 6 bases clipped from V and 6 bases from J, the junction kept 8 bases outside the gene matches. The CDR3 runs 14 residues. Looked up from germline, CDR1 is SEHNR and CDR2 is FQNEAQ (reference sequence). In DNA form, the CDR3 reads TGTGCCAGCAGTTCCCGGGACAGGGGATCCGAGCAGTACTTC. Its protein product is CASSSRDRGSEQYF.

This clonotype showed up many times. This chain connects TRBV7-6 to TRBJ1-2; 8 bases fit TRBD1. Germline loops: CDR1 SGHVS, CDR2 FNYEAQ. There are 15 residues in the CDR3. J gave up 4 bases and V 3 bases, and 7 bases lay outside the gene matches. The CDR3 protein is CASSFDDRGVYGYTF. The CDR3 nucleotides read TGTGCCAGCAGCTTCGACGACAGGGGCGTCTATGGCTACACCTTC.

This sequence joins TRBV4-2 and TRBJ2-7; 11 bases are a match to TRBD2. In germline, CDR1 is LGHNA, CDR2 YNFKEQ. V shed 5 bases, J shed 0 bases, and the junction held 6 bases outside the gene matches. CDR3 length: 16 residues. The CDR3 coding sequence is TGTGCCAGCAGCTCTCTAGCGGGAGGTGGCTCCTACGAGCAGTACTTC. This codes for CASSSLAGGGSYEQYF.

On this clonotype: This may stem from a read error, because a much larger clone lies one nucleotide away. This sequence joins TRBV3-1 and TRBJ1-1; D possibly corresponds to TRBD1 (5 bases). Trimming removed 7 bases at V and 7 bases at J, with 22 bases between. In germline, CDR1 is LGHDT, CDR2 YNNKEL (reference sequence). The CDR3 sequence is 15 residues long. CDR3 DNA sequence: TGTGCCAGCAACCTTCGTGGGGCAGGGCTCGGTGAAGCTTTCTTT. It codes for CASNLRGAGLGEAFF.

For this clonotype: This sequence may be a read error, since a much larger clone differs from it by one base. The chain joins TRBV30 to TRBJ2-1; D is perhaps TRBD1 (6 bases). The V end lost 2 bases, the J end lost 9 bases, and 14 bases lay between the germline ends. CDR1 and CDR2 (germline): GTSNPN, SVGIG (reference sequence). The CDR3 runs to 13 residues. The CDR3 sequence: CAWSQDGQTEQFF. CDR3 coding DNA: TGTGCCTGGAGTCAAGATGGACAGACTGAGCAGTTCTTC.

This clonotype was detected ten times or more. The chain couples TRBV4-1 to TRBJ2-7, with 9 bases matching TRBD1. The CDR3 is 13 amino acids. Germline V gene lookup returns CDR1 MGHRA and CDR2 YSYEKL. V lost 5 bases to trimming and J lost 6 bases; unmatched junction nucleotides: 5. For the CDR3, the DNA is TGCGCCAGCAGCTCCGGGACAGGGACCGAGCAGTACTTC. It yields the protein CASSSGTGTEQYF.

The V and J genes are TRBV10-3 and TRBJ2-3, with a tentative D call TRBD2 (5 bases). In germline, CDR1 is ENHRY, CDR2 SYGVKD. This CDR3 region has 14 residues. V was trimmed by 6 bases and J by 2 bases, leaving 12 bases between them. CDR3 in amino acids: CAISSGRNTDTQYF. The CDR3, as DNA: TGTGCCATCAGCAGCGGACGGAACACAGATACGCAGTATTTT.